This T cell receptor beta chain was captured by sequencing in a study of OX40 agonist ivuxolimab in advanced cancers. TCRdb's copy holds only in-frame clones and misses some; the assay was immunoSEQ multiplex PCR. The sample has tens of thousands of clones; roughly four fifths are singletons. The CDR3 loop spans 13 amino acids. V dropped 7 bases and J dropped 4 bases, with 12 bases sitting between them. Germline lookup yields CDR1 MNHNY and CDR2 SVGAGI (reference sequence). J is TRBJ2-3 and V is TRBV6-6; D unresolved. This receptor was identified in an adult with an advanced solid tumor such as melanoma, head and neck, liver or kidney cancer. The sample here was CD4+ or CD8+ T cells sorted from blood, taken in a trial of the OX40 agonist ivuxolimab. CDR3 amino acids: CASTGAMPDTQYF. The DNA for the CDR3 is TGTGCCAGCACTGGAGCGATGCCAGATACGCAGTATTTT.